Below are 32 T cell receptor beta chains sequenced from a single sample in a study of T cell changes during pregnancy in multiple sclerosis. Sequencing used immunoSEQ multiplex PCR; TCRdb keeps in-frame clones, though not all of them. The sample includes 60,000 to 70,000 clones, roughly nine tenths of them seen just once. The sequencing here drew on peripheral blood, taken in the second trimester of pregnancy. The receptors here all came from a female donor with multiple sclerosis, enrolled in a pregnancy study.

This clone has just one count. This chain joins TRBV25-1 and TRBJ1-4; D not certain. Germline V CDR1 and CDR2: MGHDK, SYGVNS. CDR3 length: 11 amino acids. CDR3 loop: CASRGNEKLFF. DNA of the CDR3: TGTGCTAGCCGGGGTAATGAAAAACTGTTTTTT.

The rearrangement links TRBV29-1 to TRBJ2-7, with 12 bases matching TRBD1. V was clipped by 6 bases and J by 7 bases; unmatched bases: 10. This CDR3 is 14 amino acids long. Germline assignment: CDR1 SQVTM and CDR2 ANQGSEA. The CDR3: CSVTPGQGAGEQYF. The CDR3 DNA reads TGCAGCGTGACCCCGGGACAGGGGGCGGGGGAGCAGTACTTC.

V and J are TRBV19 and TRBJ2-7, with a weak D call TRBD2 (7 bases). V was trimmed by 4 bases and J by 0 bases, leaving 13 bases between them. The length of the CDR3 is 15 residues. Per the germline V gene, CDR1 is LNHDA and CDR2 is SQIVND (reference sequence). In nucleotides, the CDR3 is TGTGCCAGTAGTAGGGGGCGGGGGAGCTCCTACGAGCAGTACTTC. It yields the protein CASSRGRGSSYEQYF.

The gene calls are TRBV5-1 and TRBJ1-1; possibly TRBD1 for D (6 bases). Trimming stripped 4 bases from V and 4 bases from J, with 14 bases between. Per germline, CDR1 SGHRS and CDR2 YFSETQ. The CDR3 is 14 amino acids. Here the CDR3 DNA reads TGCGCCAGCAGCCCCGGGTTACAGGGCACTGAAGCTTTCTTT. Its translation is CASSPGLQGTEAFF.

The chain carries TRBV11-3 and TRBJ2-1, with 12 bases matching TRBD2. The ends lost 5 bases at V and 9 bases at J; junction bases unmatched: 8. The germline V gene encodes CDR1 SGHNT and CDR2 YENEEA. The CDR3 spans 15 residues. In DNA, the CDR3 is TGTGCCAGCAGCCGGGGACTAGCGGGTCGGGGTGAGCAGTTCTTC. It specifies CASSRGLAGRGEQFF.

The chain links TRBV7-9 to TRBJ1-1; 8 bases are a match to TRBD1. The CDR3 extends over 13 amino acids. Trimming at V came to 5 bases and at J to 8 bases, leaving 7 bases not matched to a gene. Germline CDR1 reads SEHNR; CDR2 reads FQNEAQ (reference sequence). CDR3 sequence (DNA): TGTGCCAGCAGCAGACGGACAGGGCCCGAAGCTTTCTTT. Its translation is CASSRRTGPEAFF.

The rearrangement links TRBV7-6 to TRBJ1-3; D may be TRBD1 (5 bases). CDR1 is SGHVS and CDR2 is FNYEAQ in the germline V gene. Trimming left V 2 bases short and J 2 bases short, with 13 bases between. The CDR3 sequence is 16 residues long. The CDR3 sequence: CASSLRVAGPGNTIYF. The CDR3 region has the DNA TGTGCCAGCAGCTTAAGAGTGGCGGGGCCTGGAAACACCATATATTTT. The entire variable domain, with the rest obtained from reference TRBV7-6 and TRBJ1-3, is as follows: GAGVSQSPRYKVTKRGQDVALRCDPISGHVSLYWYRQALGQGPEFLTYFNYEAQQDKSGLPNDRFSAERPEGSISTLTIQRTEQRDSAMYRCASSLRVAGPGNTIYFGEGSWLTVV.

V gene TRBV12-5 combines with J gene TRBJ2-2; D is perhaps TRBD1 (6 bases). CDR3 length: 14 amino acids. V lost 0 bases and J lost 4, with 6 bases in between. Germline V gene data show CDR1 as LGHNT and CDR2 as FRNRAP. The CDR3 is CASGLVQGTGELFF. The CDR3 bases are TGTGCTAGTGGTTTGGTACAGGGCACCGGGGAGCTGTTTTTT.

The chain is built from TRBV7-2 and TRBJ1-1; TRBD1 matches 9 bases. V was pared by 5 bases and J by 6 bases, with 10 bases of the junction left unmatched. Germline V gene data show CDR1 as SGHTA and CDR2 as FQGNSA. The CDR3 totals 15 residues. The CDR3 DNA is TGTGCCAGCAGCGGAAAGACAGGGGGTGTATCTGAAGCTTTCTTT. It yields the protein CASSGKTGGVSEAFF.

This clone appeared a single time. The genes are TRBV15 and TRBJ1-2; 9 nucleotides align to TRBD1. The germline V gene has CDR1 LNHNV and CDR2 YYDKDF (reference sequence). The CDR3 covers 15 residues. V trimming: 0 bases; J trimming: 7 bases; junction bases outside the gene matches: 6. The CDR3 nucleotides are TGTGCCACCAGCAGAGATACAGGGGGCGCACGTGGCTACACCTTC. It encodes CATSRDTGGARGYTF.

CDR3 nucleotide sequence: TGTGCCAGCAGCAAAGCTGGGCGACCAATTCACTACGAGCAGTACTTC. The encoded protein is CASSKAGRPIHYEQYF. The chain has TRBV21-1 and TRBJ2-7; TRBD1 reflects the table's D call only, with no check against the DNA. TRBV21-1 is a pseudogene. The CDR3 sequence is 16 residues long.

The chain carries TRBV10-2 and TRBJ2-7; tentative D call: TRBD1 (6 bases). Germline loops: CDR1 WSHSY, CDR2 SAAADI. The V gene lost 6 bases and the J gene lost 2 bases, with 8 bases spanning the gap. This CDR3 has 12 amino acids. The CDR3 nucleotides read TGCGCCAGCAGAGGGGGAGCCTACGAGCAGTACTTC. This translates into CASRGGAYEQYF.

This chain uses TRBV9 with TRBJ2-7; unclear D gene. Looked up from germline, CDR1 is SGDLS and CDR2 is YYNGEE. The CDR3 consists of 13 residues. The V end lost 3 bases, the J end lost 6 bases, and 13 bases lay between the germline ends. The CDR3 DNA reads TGTGCCAGCAGCGCCTCGCAACGCGGCGAGCAGTACTTC. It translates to CASSASQRGEQYF. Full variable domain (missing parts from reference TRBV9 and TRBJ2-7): DSGVTQTPKHLITATGQRVTLRCSPRSGDLSVYWYQQSLDQGLQFLIQYYNGEERAKGNILERFSAQQFPDLHSELNLSSLELGDSALYFCASSASQRGEQYFGPGTRLTVT.

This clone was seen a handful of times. CDR3 DNA sequence: TGTGCCAGCAGCCCCTTAGAGGCGGGAGCTTTCTTT. Translating gives CASSPLEAGAFF. The chain combines TRBV7-9 with TRBJ1-1; no reliable D call. Germline loops: CDR1 SEHNR, CDR2 FQNEAQ (reference sequence). With 5 bases removed from V and 10 bases from J, the gap between germline ends came to 14 bases. The length of the CDR3 is 12 residues.

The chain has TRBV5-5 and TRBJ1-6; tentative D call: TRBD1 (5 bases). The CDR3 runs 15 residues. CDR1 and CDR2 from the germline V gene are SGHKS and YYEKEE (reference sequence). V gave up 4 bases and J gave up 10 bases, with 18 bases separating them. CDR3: CASSPWGPGGSPLHF. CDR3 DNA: TGTGCCAGCAGCCCCTGGGGACCGGGAGGGTCACCCCTCCACTTT.

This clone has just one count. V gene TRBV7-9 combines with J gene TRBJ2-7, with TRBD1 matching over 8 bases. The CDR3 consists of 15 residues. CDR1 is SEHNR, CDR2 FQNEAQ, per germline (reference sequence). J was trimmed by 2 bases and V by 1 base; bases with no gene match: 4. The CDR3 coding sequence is TGTGCCAGCAGCTTAGGAGACAGGGGTACCTACGAGCAGTACTTC. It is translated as CASSLGDRGTYEQYF.

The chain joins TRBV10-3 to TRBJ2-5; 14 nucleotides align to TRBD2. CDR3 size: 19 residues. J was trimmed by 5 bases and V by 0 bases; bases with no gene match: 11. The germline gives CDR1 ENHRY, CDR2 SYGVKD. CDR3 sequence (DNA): TGTGCCATCAGTGAGTCACCCGAGGGACTAGCGGGAGTACGGGAGACCCAGTACTTC. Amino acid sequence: CAISESPEGLAGVRETQYF.

CDR3 sequence (DNA): TGTGCCGTCCCGGCCCCCGGGACTAGCGGGTTAAATGAGCAGTTCTTC. This translates into CAVPAPGTSGLNEQFF. V is TRBV2 and J is TRBJ2-1, with 12 bases fitting TRBD2. This CDR3 is 16 amino acids long. J gave up 7 bases and V 11 bases, and 15 bases lay outside the gene matches. CDR1 and CDR2 from the germline V gene are SNHLY and FYNNEI.

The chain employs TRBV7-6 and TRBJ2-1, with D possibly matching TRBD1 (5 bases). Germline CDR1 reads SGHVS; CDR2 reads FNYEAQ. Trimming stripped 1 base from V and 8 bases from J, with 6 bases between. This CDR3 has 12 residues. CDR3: CASSLGGHEQFF. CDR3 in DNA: TGTGCCAGCAGCTTAGGGGGCCATGAGCAGTTCTTC.

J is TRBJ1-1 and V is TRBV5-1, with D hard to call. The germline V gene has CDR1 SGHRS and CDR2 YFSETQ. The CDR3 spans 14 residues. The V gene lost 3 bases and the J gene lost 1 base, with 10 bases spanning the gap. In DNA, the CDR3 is TGCGCCAGCAGCTGGGAGGGAAGGAACACTGAAGCTTTCTTT. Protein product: CASSWEGRNTEAFF.

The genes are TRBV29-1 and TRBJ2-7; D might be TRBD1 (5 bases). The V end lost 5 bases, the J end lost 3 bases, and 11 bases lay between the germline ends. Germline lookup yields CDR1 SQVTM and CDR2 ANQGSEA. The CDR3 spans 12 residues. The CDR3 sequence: CSVRQPYYEQYF. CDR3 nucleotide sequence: TGCAGCGTTCGACAGCCCTACTACGAGCAGTACTTC.

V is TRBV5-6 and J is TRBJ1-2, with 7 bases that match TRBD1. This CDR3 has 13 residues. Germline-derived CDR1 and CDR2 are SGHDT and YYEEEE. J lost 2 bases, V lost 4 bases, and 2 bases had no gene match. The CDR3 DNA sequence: TGTGCCAGCAGCGGGGACAGAAACTATGGCTACACCTTC. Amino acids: CASSGDRNYGYTF.

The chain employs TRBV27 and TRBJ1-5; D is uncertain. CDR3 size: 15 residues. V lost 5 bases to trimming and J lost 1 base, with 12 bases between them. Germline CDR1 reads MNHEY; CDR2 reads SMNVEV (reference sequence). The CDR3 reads CASSQRSRSNQPQHF. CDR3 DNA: TGTGCCAGCAGTCAACGGTCGAGAAGCAATCAGCCCCAGCATTTT.

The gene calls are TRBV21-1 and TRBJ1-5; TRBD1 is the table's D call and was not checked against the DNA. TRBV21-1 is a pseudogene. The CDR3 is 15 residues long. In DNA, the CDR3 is TGTGCCAGCAGACAACAGGGGTATAGCAATCAGCCCCAGCATTTT. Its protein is CASRQQGYSNQPQHF.

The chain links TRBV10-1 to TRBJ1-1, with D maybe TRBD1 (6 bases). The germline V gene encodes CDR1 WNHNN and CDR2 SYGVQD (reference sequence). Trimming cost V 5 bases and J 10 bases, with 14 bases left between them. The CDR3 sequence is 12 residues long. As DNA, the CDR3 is TGCGCCAGCAGTCGAAATTTAGGGGGAGCTTTCTTT. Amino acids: CASSRNLGGAFF.

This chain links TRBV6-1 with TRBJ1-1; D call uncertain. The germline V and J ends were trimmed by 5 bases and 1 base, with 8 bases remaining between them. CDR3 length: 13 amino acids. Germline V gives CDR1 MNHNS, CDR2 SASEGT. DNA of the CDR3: TGTGCCAGCAGTCTCCGGGGGAACACTGAAGCTTTCTTT. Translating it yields CASSLRGNTEAFF.

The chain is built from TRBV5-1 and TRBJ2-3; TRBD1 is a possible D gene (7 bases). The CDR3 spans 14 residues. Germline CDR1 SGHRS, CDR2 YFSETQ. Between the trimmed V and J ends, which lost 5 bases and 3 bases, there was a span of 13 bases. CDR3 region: CASRAGGSTDTQYF. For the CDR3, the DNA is TGCGCCAGCAGGGCAGGGGGGTCTACAGATACGCAGTATTTT.

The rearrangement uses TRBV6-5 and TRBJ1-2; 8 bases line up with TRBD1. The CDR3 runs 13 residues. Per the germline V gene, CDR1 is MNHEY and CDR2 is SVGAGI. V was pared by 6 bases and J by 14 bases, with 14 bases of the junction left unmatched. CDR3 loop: CASSLTGGQHITF. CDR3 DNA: TGTGCCAGCAGCCTAACAGGGGGGCAGCATATTACCTTC.

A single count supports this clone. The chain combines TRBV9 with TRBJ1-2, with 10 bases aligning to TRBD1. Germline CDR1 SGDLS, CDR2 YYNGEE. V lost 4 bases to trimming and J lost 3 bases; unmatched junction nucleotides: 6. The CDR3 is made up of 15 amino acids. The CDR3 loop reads CASSPLGTGDYGYTF. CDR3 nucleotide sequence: TGTGCCAGCAGCCCCCTCGGGACAGGGGACTATGGCTACACCTTC.

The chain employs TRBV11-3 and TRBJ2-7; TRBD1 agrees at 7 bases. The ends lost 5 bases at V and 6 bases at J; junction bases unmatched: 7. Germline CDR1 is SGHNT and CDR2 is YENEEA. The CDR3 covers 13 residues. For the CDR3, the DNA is TGTGCCAGCAGCCAGTCCCGGGACAGCGAGCAGTACTTC. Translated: CASSQSRDSEQYF. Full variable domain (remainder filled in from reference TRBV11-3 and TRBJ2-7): EAGVVQSPRYKIIEKKQPVAFWCNPISGHNTLYWYLQNLGQGPELLIRYENEEAVDDSQLPKDRFSAERLKGVDSTLKIQPAELGDSAVYLCASSQSRDSEQYFGPGTRLTVT.

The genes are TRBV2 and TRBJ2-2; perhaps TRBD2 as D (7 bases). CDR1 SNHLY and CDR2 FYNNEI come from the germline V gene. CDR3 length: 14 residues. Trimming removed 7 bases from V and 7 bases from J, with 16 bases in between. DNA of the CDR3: TGTGCCAGCACCTTGAGGGGGGGAGGCGGGGAGCTGTTTTTT. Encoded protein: CASTLRGGGGELFF.

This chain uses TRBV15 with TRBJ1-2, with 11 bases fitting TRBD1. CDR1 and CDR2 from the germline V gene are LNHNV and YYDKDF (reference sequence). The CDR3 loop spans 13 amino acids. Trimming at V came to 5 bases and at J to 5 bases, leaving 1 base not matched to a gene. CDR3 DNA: TGTGCCACCAGCGGACAGGGGGCTTATGGCTACACCTTC. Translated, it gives CATSGQGAYGYTF.